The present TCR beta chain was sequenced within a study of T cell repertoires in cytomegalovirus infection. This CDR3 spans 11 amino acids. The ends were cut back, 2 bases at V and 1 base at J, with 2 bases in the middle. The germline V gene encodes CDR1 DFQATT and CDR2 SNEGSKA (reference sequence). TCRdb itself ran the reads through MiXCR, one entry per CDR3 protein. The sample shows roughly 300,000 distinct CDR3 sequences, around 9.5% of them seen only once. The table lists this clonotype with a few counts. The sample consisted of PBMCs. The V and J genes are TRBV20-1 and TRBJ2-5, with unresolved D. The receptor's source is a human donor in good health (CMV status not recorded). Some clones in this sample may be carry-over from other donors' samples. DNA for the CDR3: TGCAGTGCTAGAAGCCAAGAGACCCAGTACTTC. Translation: CSARSQETQYF.